The next 13 T cell receptor beta chains were all read from a single sample in a study of blood T cell repertoires in COVID-19 (dated by TCRdb to about 2020). The method behind the library was the immunoSEQ multiplex PCR assay. TCRdb provides this immuneACCESS table in a form limited to in-frame rearrangements. Some clones are lacking; in checked studies, under half of them reflect an unresolved V gene, and why the rest are absent is not known. The sample contains 180,000 or so clones, 86% of them found a single time. The ten largest clones add up to 4.5% to 7% of the sample. The sequenced material came from PBMCs or T cells enriched from blood (not recorded which). The receptors were sampled from a man aged 40-55 years with acute COVID-19.

This clone is a singleton in its sample. The chain has TRBV2 and TRBJ1-6, with 7 bases aligning to TRBD1. The germline V gene encodes CDR1 SNHLY and CDR2 FYNNEI. J was trimmed by 9 bases and V by 11 bases; bases with no gene match: 10. The CDR3 has 13 amino acids. Here the CDR3 reads CAGHGTEFSPLHF. CDR3 nucleotides: TGTGCCGGGCACGGGACAGAGTTTTCACCCCTCCACTTT.

The chain couples TRBV28 to TRBJ2-3, with TRBD1 identical over 12 bases. CDR3 length equals 16 residues. V shed 3 bases, J shed 5 bases, and the junction held 6 bases outside the gene matches. From germline, CDR1 is MDHEN and CDR2 SYDVKM. CDR3 sequence: CASSFPRDRGLDTQYF. The CDR3 DNA reads as TGTGCCAGCAGTTTCCCCCGGGACAGGGGGCTAGATACGCAGTATTTT.

The rearrangement uses TRBV2 and TRBJ1-6; 11 nucleotides align to TRBD1. The ends lost 6 bases at V and 14 bases at J; junction bases unmatched: 18. The CDR3 consists of 17 residues. Germline-derived CDR1 and CDR2 are SNHLY and FYNNEI. CDR3 protein: CASRVKNPGQGVLALHF. Written as DNA, the CDR3 is TGTGCCAGCAGGGTAAAAAATCCGGGACAGGGGGTGTTAGCCCTCCACTTT.

The V call is TRBV15, the J call TRBJ2-2; D unresolved. Germline V gives CDR1 LNHNV, CDR2 YYDKDF (reference sequence). The CDR3 has 14 amino acids. V lost 1 base and J 3 bases, leaving 6 bases between the germline ends. DNA for the CDR3: TGTGCCACCAGCAGAGGAACAGACACCGGGGAGCTGTTTTTT. Its protein is CATSRGTDTGELFF. The full variable domain, completed using reference TRBV15 and TRBJ2-2, is DAMVIQNPRYQVTQFGKPVTLSCSQTLNHNVMYWYQQKSSQAPKLLFHYYDKDFNNEADTPDNFQSRRPNTSFCFLDIRSPGLGDTAMYLCATSRGTDTGELFFGEGSRLTVL.

The chain combines TRBV4-3 with TRBJ2-1; D is unclear. The CDR3 loop spans 13 amino acids. CDR1 and CDR2 (germline): LGHNA, YSLEER. V shed 1 base and J shed 8 bases, with 9 bases lying between them. The CDR3 region is CASSQAQAHEQFF. DNA for the CDR3: TGCGCCAGCAGCCAAGCGCAAGCTCATGAGCAGTTCTTC.

The chain has TRBV3-1 (or the pseudogene TRBV3-2) and TRBJ2-7; no reliable D call. The CDR3 has 11 residues. Germline V gives CDR1 LGHDT, CDR2 YNNKEL (reference sequence). CDR3 in amino acids: CGSASSYEQYF. The CDR3, as DNA: TGTGGTTCCGCGAGCTCCTACGAGCAGTACTTC.

The chain uses TRBV19 and TRBJ2-7; TRBD2 agrees at 8 bases. J was trimmed by 2 bases and V by 5 bases; bases with no gene match: 14. The CDR3 has 17 residues. Germline V gives CDR1 LNHDA, CDR2 SQIVND (reference sequence). CDR3 sequence: CASSPTSGGSSTYEQYF. CDR3 nucleotide sequence: TGTGCCAGTAGTCCTACTAGCGGAGGGTCCTCTACCTACGAGCAGTACTTC.

This clone showed up just once. The chain links TRBV7-3 to TRBJ2-3; D gene ambiguous. The germline V and J ends were trimmed by 5 bases and 2 bases, with 14 bases remaining between them. Looked up from germline, CDR1 is SGHTA and CDR2 is FQGTGA. This CDR3 contains 15 residues. This CDR3 reads CASSRPQLITDTQYF. CDR3 nucleotides: TGTGCCAGCAGCCGCCCCCAACTAATCACAGATACGCAGTATTTT.

This clone showed up just a few times. The chain has TRBV7-3 and TRBJ2-2, with D unresolved. Trimming pared 5 bases from V and 3 bases from J, leaving 10 bases between. The CDR3 spans 14 residues. Germline-derived CDR1 and CDR2 are SGHTA and FQGTGA. CDR3 in amino acids: CASSPGFDTGELFF. In DNA, the CDR3 is TGTGCCAGCAGCCCCGGTTTCGACACCGGGGAGCTGTTTTTT.

The V call is TRBV11-2, the J call TRBJ2-4; 7 bases match TRBD2. The germline V gene encodes CDR1 SGHAT and CDR2 FQNNGV. Trimming at V came to 1 base and at J to 6 bases, leaving 6 bases not matched to a gene. There are 15 residues in the CDR3. CDR3 DNA: TGTGCCAGCAGCTTAGGGGTCGGACTAGTAAACATTCAGTACTTC. Translated, it gives CASSLGVGLVNIQYF.

The chain joins TRBV2 to TRBJ1-5; D is ambiguous. The CDR3 is 16 residues long. The V gene lost 6 bases and the J gene lost 0 bases, with 15 bases spanning the gap. Per germline, CDR1 SNHLY and CDR2 FYNNEI. DNA of the CDR3: TGTGCCAGCAGCCTAAAGAGGCGGGATAGCAATCAGCCCCAGCATTTT. Translating gives CASSLKRRDSNQPQHF.

This chain connects TRBV28 to TRBJ2-7; D is undetermined. From germline, CDR1 is MDHEN and CDR2 SYDVKM. This CDR3 comprises 12 residues. With 6 bases removed from V and 7 bases from J, the gap between germline ends came to 13 bases. The CDR3 here is CASSPRSREQYF. Written as DNA, the CDR3 is TGTGCCAGCAGCCCGAGGAGTAGGGAGCAGTACTTC.

The J gene is TRBJ2-3, the V gene TRBV2, with TRBD2 matching over 7 bases. The CDR3 extends over 15 amino acids. Trimming cost V 3 bases and J 4 bases; bases outside gene matches: 7. Germline CDR1 reads SNHLY; CDR2 reads FYNNEI. CDR3 in DNA: TGTGCCAGCAGTGACAGGCGGGGAGGGGCAGATACGCAGTATTTT. It yields the protein CASSDRRGGADTQYF.